One sample yielded the 9 T cell receptor beta chains listed below, sequenced in a study of memory CD4+ T cells and cytomegalovirus serostatus. The sort gate was single viable CD3+CD4+CD8-CD45RO+ cells for memory CD4+ T cells. Measured with immunoSEQ multiplex PCR; TCRdb has only the in-frame clones, and not every one. The sample records 55,000 to 65,000 clones, roughly 82% being singletons. Sequencing was done on a sample of memory CD4+ T cells from blood. The receptors derive from an adult in good health and CMV-seronegative.

This clone was observed a few times. The sample holds other DNA sequences that translate to the same CDR3. DNA of the CDR3: TGTGCCAGCAGCTTAGGGGGCACCTACGAGCAGTACTTC. Amino acids: CASSLGGTYEQYF. The chain combines TRBV7-2 with TRBJ2-7; D perhaps matches TRBD1 (5 bases). Looked up from germline, CDR1 is SGHTA and CDR2 is FQGNSA. This CDR3 has 13 residues. The V end lost 1 base, the J end lost 2 bases, and 6 bases lay between the germline ends.

The chain is built from TRBV6-5 and TRBJ2-7; tentative D call: TRBD1 (5 bases). This CDR3 is 14 amino acids long. Germline V gene data show CDR1 as MNHEY and CDR2 as SVGAGI. V lost 0 bases and J 4 bases, leaving 10 bases between the germline ends. CDR3 DNA: TGTGCCAGCAGTTACTCTTCAGGGCGGTACGAGCAGTACTTC. It codes for CASSYSSGRYEQYF.

This clone was seen once. CDR3: CASSLPGQGTTGELFF. The CDR3 DNA is TGTGCCAGCAGTCTACCGGGACAGGGCACCACCGGGGAGCTGTTTTTT. This chain links TRBV28 with TRBJ2-2; 9 nucleotides line up with TRBD1. Looked up from germline, CDR1 is MDHEN and CDR2 is SYDVKM. The V gene end was trimmed by 5 bases and the J gene end by 4 bases; junction bases not matched to a gene: 8. The CDR3 is made up of 16 amino acids.

The chain links TRBV11-2 to TRBJ2-1, with no clear D. V was shortened by 5 bases and J by 6 bases, with 11 bases between the two germline ends. Germline-derived CDR1 and CDR2 are SGHAT and FQNNGV. CDR3 length: 13 amino acids. Written as DNA, the CDR3 is TGTGCCAGCAGCATGGACGGTTCCAATGAGCAGTTCTTC. As protein: CASSMDGSNEQFF.

The chain employs TRBV5-1 and TRBJ2-1; weak D call: TRBD2 (5 bases). The germline V and J ends were trimmed by 0 bases and 7 bases, with 11 bases remaining between them. In germline, CDR1 is SGHRS, CDR2 YFSETQ. CDR3 length equals 14 residues. Written as DNA, the CDR3 is TGCGCCAGCAGCTTGGCCGAGGGAAGAAATGAGCAGTTCTTC. This sequence encodes CASSLAEGRNEQFF. Variable domain in full (rest from reference TRBV5-1 and TRBJ2-1): KAGVTQTPRYLIKTRGQQVTLSCSPISGHRSVSWYQQTPGQGLQFLFEYFSETQRNKGNFPGRFSGRQFSNSRSEMNVSTLELGDSALYLCASSLAEGRNEQFFGPGTRLTVL.

The chain uses TRBV7-2 and TRBJ2-3; 9 bases line up with TRBD2. The ends lost 3 bases at V and 5 bases at J; junction bases unmatched: 9. Germline CDR1 SGHTA, CDR2 FQGNSA. The CDR3 is made up of 16 amino acids. The CDR3 spells CASSLLGAGGQDTQYF. CDR3 DNA: TGTGCCAGCAGCTTGCTTGGGGCGGGGGGGCAAGATACGCAGTATTTT. Combining the CDR3 with reference TRBV7-2 and TRBJ2-3 gives the whole variable domain GAGVSQSPSNKVTEKGKDVELRCDPISGHTALYWYRQSLGQGLEFLIYFQGNSAPDKSGLPSDRFSAERTGGSVSTLTIQRTQQEDSAVYLCASSLLGAGGQDTQYFGPGTRLTVL.

A word on this clone: A much larger clone is a single base away; this may be a read error. V is TRBV2 and J is TRBJ1-4; D uncertain. CDR3 length equals 13 residues. Germline V CDR1 and CDR2: SNHLY, FYNNEI. This CDR3 is CASSDKRSQKLLF. In DNA, the CDR3 is TGTGCCAGCAGTGATAAGCGGTCCCAAAAACTGTTGTTT. Combining the CDR3 with reference TRBV2 and TRBJ1-4 gives the whole variable domain EPEVTQTPSHQVTQMGQEVILRCVPISNHLYFYWYRQILGQKVEFLVSFYNNEISEKSEIFDDQFSVERPDGSNFTLKIRSTKLEDSAMYFCASSDKRSQKLLFGSGTQLSVL.

V is TRBV5-6 and J is TRBJ1-2, with D possibly matching TRBD1 (6 bases). Germline loops: CDR1 SGHDT, CDR2 YYEEEE. CDR3 length: 14 residues. V lost 2 bases and J 4 bases, leaving 12 bases between the germline ends. This chain's CDR3 is CASSFAGAPYGYTF. The CDR3, as DNA: TGTGCCAGCAGCTTTGCAGGGGCTCCCTATGGCTACACCTTC. The whole variable domain, remainder taken from reference TRBV5-6 and TRBJ1-2, is DAGVTQSPTHLIKTRGQQVTLRCSPKSGHDTVSWYQQALGQGPQFIFQYYEEEERQRGNFPDRFSGHQFPNYSSELNVNALLLGDSALYLCASSFAGAPYGYTFGSGTRLTVV.

V usage is TRBV4-2 and J usage is TRBJ2-1; D is possibly TRBD1 or TRBD2 (5 bases each). V lost 4 bases to trimming and J lost 0 bases, with 13 bases between them. The CDR3 is made up of 16 amino acids. CDR1 is LGHNA, CDR2 YNFKEQ, per germline. CDR3 sequence (DNA): TGTGCCAGCAGCCGACAGCGGTTAAGCTCCTACAATGAGCAGTTCTTC. Translation gives CASSRQRLSSYNEQFF.